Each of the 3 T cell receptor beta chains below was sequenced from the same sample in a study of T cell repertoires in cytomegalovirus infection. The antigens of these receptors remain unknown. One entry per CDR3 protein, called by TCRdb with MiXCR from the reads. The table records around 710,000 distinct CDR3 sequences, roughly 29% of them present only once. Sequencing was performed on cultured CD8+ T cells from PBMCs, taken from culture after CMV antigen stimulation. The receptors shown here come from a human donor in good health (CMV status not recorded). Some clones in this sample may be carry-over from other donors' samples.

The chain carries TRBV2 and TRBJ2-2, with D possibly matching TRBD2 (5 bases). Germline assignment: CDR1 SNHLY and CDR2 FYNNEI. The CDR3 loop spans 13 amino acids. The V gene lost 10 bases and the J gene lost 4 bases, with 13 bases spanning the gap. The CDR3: CAITEGSTGELFF. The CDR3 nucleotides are TGTGCCATCACTGAGGGTAGCACCGGGGAGCTGTTTTTT. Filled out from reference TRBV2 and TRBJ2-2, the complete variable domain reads EPEVTQTPSHQVTQMGQEVILRCVPISNHLYFYWYRQILGQKVEFLVSFYNNEISEKSEIFDDQFSVERPDGSNFTLKIRSTKLEDSAMYFCAITEGSTGELFFGEGSRLTVL.

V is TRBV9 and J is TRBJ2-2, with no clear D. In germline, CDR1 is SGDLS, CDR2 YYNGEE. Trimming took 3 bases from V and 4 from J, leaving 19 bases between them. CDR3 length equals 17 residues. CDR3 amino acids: CASSGPGQPLSTGELFF. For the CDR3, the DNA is TGTGCCAGCAGCGGACCCGGGCAACCTTTAAGCACCGGGGAGCTGTTTTTT.

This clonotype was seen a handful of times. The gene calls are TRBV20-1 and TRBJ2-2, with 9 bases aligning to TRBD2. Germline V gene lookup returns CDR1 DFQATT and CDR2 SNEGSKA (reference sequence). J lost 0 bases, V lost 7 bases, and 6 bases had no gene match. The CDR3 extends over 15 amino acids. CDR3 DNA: TGCAGTGTCAAAGCGGGGGGTTCGAACACCGGGGAGCTGTTTTTT. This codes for CSVKAGGSNTGELFF.